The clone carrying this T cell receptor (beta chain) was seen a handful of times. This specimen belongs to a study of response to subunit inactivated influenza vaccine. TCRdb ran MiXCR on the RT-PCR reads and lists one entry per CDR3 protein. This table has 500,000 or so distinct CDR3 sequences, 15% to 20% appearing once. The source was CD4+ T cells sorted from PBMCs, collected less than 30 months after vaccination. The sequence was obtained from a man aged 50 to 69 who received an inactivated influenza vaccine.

CDR3 amino acids: CASRIGRKETQYF. The CDR3 nucleotides read TGTGCCAGCAGAATCGGACGTAAAGAGACCCAGTACTTC. This sequence joins TRBV6-2 or TRBV6-3 and TRBJ2-5, with D hard to call. The CDR3 is made up of 13 amino acids. V shed 6 bases and J shed 3 bases, with 11 bases lying between them. Germline V lookup: CDR1 MNHEY, CDR2 SVGEGT.